The T cell receptor beta chain under discussion was sequenced for a study of blood T cell repertoires in COVID-19. In regard to this clone: At one boundary the junction diverges from the germline segment, which might be a read error.

Sequencing was performed with immunoSEQ multiplex PCR; in TCRdb, only in-frame clones are kept and a portion is missing. In the table there are 120,000 or so clones, 84% of which are singletons. The CDR3 is 12 residues long. Germline CDR1 and CDR2: SNHLY and FYNNEI. The study drew participants aged about 18 to 89 years from fewer than 30 US areas. Allocation to cohorts depended on clinical history reported by the participants. The chain employs TRBV2 and TRBJ2-4; 8 positions agree with TRBD2. The TCR was taken from a woman younger than 45 who had recovered from COVID-19. Sequenced input: PBMCs or T cells enriched from blood (not recorded which). This CDR3 reads CASSEAAGGGHF. For the CDR3, the DNA is TGTGCCAGCAGTGAAGCTGCGGGAGGAGGCCACTTC.